Sequencing of this T cell receptor (beta chain) was carried out in a study of Graves' ophthalmopathy and Graves' hyperthyroidism. Many counts were recorded for this clonotype. Amplification of TCR beta CDR3 regions used RNA transcripts. HTBI-primed first-round RT-PCR preceded second-round multiplex PCR. TCRdb redid the calling of the multiplex PCR reads with MiXCR, one entry per CDR3 protein. The table has roughly 230,000 distinct CDR3 sequences, about 22% seen once. The TCR comes from a woman between 50 and 59 years old with Graves' ophthalmopathy. Sequenced input: peripheral blood.

The CDR3 reads CASSEALWLTIQPQHF. The CDR3 DNA is TGTGCCAGCAGTGAAGCGCTTTGGTTAACAATTCAGCCCCAGCATTTT. The gene calls are TRBV2 and TRBJ1-5; D gene uncertain. V lost 0 bases and J 6 bases, leaving 15 bases between the germline ends. This CDR3 has 16 amino acids. Germline CDR1 and CDR2: SNHLY and FYNNEI.